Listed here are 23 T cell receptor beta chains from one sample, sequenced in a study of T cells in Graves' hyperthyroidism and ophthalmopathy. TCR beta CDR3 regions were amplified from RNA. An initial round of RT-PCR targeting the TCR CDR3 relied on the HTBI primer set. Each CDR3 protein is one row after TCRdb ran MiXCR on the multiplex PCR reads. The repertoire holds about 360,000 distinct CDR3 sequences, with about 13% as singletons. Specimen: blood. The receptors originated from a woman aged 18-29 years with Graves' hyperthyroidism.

DNA of the CDR3: TGTGCCAGCAGAGCCGGGCCCTGGAGCTCCTACAATGAGCAGTTCTTC. Its translation: CASRAGPWSSYNEQFF. The chain uses TRBV6-4 and TRBJ2-1; no reliable D call. CDR1 is MRHNA, CDR2 SNTAGT, per germline. The V end lost 6 bases, the J end lost 0 bases, and 15 bases lay between the germline ends. The CDR3 sequence is 16 residues long.

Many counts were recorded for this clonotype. CDR3: CASSLQPEVGDEAFF. CDR3 nucleotides: TGCGCCAGCAGCTTGCAACCAGAGGTAGGAGATGAAGCTTTCTTT. J is TRBJ1-1 and V is TRBV5-1; D is undetermined. The germline gives CDR1 SGHRS, CDR2 YFSETQ. The CDR3 totals 15 residues. With 1 base removed from V and 7 bases from J, the gap between germline ends came to 17 bases. Full variable domain (missing parts from reference TRBV5-1 and TRBJ1-1): KAGVTQTPRYLIKTRGQQVTLSCSPISGHRSVSWYQQTPGQGLQFLFEYFSETQRNKGNFPGRFSGRQFSNSRSEMNVSTLELGDSALYLCASSLQPEVGDEAFFGQGTRLTVV.

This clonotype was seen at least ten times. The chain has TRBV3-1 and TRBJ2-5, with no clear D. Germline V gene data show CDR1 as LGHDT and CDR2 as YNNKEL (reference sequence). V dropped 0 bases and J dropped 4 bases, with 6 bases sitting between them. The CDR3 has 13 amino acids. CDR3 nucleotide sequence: TGTGCCAGCAGCCAAGATCAGCGAGAGACCCAGTACTTC. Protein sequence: CASSQDQRETQYF.

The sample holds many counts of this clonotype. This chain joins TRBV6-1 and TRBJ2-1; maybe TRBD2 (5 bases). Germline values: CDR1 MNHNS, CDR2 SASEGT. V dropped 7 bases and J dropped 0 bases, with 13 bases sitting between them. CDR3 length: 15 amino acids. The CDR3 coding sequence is TGTGCCAGCAAAGGGCGGGCTCTCTCCTACAATGAGCAGTTCTTC. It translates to CASKGRALSYNEQFF.

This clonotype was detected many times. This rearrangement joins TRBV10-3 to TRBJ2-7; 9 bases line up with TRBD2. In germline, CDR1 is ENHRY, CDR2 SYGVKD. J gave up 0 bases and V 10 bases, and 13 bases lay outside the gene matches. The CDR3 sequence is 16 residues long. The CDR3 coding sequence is TGTGCCACCGGAGGTGGTCTGGGACTAGCCTCCTACGAGCAGTACTTC. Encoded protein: CATGGGLGLASYEQYF.

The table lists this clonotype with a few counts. CDR3 protein: CASSEGEETQYF. As DNA, the CDR3 is TGTGCCAGCAGCGAGGGGGAAGAGACCCAGTACTTC. V usage is TRBV9 and J usage is TRBJ2-5; D is possibly TRBD1 (6 bases). The CDR3 is 12 residues long. V was clipped by 3 bases and J by 3 bases, with 6 bases between them. The germline gives CDR1 SGDLS, CDR2 YYNGEE.

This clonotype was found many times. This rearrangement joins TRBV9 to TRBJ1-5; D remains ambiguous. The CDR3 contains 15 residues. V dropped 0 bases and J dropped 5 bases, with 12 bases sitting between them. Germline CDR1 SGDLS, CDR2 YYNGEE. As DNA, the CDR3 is TGTGCCAGCAGCGTAGAAGGCCAGCTCTATCAGCCCCAGCATTTT. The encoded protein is CASSVEGQLYQPQHF.

This chain's CDR3 is CATSSAPKVSGSGNTIYF. CDR3 nucleotide sequence: TGTGCCACCAGCAGCGCCCCAAAGGTCTCCGGCTCTGGAAACACCATATATTTT. J is TRBJ1-3 and V is TRBV15; the D is unclear. V was shortened by 3 bases and J by 0 bases, with 18 bases between the two germline ends. Per the germline V gene, CDR1 is LNHNV and CDR2 is YYDKDF (reference sequence). The CDR3 contains 18 residues.

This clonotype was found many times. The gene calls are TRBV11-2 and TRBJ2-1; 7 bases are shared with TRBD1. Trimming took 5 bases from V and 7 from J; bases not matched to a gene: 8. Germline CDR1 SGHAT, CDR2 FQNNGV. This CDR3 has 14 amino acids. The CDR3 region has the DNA TGTGCCAGCAGCCACGGGACAGCGCGGAATGAGCAGTTCTTC. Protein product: CASSHGTARNEQFF. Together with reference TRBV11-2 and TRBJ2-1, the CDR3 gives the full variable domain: EAGVAQSPRYKIIEKRQSVAFWCNPISGHATLYWYQQILGQGPKLLIQFQNNGVVDDSQLPKDRFSAERLKGVDSTLKIQPAKLEDSAVYLCASSHGTARNEQFFGPGTRLTVL.

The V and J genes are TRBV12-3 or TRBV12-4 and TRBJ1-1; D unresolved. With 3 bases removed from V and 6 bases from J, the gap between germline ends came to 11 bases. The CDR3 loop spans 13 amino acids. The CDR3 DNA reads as TGTGCCAGCAGTTTGTGGTACGGGTCTGAAGCTTTCTTT. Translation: CASSLWYGSEAFF.

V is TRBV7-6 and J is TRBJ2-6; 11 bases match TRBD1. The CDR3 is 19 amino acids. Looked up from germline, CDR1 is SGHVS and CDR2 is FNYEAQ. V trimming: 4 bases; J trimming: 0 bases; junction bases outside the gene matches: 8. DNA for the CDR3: TGTGCCAGCAGCTCCCAAGGGACAGGGGGGGGCTCTGGGGCCAACGTCCTGACTTTC. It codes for CASSSQGTGGGSGANVLTF.

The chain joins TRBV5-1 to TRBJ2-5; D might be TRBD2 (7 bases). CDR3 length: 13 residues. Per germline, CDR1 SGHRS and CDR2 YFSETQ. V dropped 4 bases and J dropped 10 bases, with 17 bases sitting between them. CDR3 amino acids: CASSPGGQPIQYF. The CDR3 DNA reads TGCGCCAGCAGCCCGGGGGGACAACCTATCCAGTACTTC.

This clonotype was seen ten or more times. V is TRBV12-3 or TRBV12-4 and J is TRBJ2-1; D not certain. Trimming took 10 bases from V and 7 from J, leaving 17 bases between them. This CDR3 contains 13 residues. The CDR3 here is CATTTSPGNEQFF. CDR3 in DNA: TGTGCCACCACAACAAGCCCCGGGAATGAGCAGTTCTTC.

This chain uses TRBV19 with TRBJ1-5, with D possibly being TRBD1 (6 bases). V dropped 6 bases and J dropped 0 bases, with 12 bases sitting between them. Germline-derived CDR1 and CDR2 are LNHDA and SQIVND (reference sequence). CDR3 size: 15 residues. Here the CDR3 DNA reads TGTGCCAGTAGGCCACAGGGTATTAGCAATCAGCCCCAGCATTTT. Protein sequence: CASRPQGISNQPQHF.

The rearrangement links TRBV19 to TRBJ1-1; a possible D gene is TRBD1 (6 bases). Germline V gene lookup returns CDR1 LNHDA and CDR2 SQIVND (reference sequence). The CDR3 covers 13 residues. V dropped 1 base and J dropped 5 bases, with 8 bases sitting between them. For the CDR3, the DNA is TGTGCCAGTAGTATAGGAGGGACAACTGAAGCTTTCTTT. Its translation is CASSIGGTTEAFF.

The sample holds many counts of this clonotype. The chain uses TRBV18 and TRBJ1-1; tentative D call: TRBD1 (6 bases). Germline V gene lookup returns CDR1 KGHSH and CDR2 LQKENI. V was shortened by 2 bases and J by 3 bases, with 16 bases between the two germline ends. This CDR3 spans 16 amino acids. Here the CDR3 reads CASSPIPGARYTEAFF. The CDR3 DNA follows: TGTGCCAGCTCACCAATACCGGGGGCGCGATACACTGAAGCTTTCTTT.

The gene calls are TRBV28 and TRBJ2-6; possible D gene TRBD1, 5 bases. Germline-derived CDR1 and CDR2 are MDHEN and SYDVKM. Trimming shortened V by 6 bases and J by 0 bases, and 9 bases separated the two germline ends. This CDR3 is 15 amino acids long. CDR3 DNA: TGTGCCAGCAGGGGGCACCACTCTGGGGCCAACGTCCTGACTTTC. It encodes CASRGHHSGANVLTF. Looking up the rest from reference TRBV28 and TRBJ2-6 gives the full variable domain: DVKVTQSSRYLVKRTGEKVFLECVQDMDHENMFWYRQDPGLGLRLIYFSYDVKMKEKGDIPEGYSVSREKKERFSLILESASTNQTSMYLCASRGHHSGANVLTFGAGSRLTVL.

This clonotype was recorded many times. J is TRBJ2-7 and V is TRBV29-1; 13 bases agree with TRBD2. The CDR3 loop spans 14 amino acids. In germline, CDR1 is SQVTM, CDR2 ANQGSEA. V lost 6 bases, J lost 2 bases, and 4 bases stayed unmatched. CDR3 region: CSVAGTSGAYEQYF. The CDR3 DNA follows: TGCAGCGTCGCCGGGACTAGCGGGGCCTACGAGCAGTACTTC.

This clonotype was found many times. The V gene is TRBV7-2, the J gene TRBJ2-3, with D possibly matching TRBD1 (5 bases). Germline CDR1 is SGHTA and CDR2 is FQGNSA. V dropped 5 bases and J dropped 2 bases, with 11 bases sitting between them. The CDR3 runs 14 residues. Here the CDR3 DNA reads TGTGCCAGCAGCACTCGACAGTCCACAGATACGCAGTATTTT. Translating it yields CASSTRQSTDTQYF. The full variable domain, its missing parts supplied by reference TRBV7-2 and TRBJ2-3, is GAGVSQSPSNKVTEKGKDVELRCDPISGHTALYWYRQSLGQGLEFLIYFQGNSAPDKSGLPSDRFSAERTGGSVSTLTIQRTQQEDSAVYLCASSTRQSTDTQYFGPGTRLTVL.

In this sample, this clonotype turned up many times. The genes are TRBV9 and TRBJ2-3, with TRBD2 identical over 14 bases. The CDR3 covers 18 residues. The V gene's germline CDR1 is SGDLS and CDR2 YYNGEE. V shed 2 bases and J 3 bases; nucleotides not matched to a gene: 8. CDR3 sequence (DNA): TGTGCCAGCAGCGTTGATATTGGACTAGCGGGAGGAACAGATACGCAGTATTTT. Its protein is CASSVDIGLAGGTDTQYF.

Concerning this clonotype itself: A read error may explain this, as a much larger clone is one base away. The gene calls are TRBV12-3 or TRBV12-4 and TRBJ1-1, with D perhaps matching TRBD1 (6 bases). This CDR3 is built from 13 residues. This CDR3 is CASVWGPNTEASF. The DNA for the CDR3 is TGTGCCAGCGTTTGGGGGCCGAACACTGAAGCTTCCTTT.

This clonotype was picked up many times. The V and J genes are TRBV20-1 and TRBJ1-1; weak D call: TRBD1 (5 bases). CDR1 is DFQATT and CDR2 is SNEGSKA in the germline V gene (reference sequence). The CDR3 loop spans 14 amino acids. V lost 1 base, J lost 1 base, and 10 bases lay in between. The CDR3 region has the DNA TGCAGTGCTAGAGGCTCGACAGCGAACACTGAAGCTTTCTTT. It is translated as CSARGSTANTEAFF.

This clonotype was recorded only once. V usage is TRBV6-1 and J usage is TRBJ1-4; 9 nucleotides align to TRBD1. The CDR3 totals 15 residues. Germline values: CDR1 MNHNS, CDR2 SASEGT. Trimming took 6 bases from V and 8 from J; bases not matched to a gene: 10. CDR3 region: CASRPPGTGREKLFF. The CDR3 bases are TGTGCCAGCAGACCACCCGGGACAGGGAGGGAAAAACTGTTTTTT.